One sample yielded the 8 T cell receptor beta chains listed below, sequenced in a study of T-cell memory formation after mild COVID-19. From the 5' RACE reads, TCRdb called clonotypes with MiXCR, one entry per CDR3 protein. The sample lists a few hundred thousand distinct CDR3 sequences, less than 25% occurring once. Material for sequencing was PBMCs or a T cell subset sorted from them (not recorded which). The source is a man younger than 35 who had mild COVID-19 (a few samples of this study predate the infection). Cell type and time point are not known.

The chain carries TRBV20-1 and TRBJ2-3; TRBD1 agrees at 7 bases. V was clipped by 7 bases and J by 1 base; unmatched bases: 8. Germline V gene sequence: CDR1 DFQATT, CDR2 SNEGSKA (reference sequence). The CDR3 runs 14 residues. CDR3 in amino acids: CSVPGTVGTDTQYF. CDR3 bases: TGCAGTGTCCCCGGGACAGTCGGCACAGATACGCAGTATTTT.

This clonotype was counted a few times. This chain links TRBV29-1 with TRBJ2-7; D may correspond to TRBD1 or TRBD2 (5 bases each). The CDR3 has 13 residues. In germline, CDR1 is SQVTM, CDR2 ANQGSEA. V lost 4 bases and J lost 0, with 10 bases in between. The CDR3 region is CSVAEGSSYEQYF. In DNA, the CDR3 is TGCAGCGTTGCCGAGGGGAGCTCCTACGAGCAGTACTTC.

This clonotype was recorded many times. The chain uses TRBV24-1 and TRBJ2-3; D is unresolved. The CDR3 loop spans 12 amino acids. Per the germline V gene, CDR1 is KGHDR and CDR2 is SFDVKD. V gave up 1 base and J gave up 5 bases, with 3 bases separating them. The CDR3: CATSDLGDTQYF. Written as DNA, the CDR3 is TGTGCCACCAGTGATTTAGGAGATACGCAGTATTTT.

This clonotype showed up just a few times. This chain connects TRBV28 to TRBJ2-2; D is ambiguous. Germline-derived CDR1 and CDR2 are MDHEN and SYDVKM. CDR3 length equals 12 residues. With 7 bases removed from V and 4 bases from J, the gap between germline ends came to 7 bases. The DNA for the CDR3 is TGTGCCAGCAAGGAGACCACCGGGGAGCTGTTTTTT. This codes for CASKETTGELFF. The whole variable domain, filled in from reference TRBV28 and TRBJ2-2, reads DVKVTQSSRYLVKRTGEKVFLECVQDMDHENMFWYRQDPGLGLRLIYFSYDVKMKEKGDIPEGYSVSREKKERFSLILESASTNQTSMYLCASKETTGELFFGEGSRLTVL.

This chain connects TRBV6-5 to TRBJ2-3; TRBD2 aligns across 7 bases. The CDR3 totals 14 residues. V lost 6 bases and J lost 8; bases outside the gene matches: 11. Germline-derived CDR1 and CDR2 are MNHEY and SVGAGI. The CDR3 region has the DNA TGTGCCAGCAGCCGAGCTAGCGGCCTCCTTACGCAGTATTTT. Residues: CASSRASGLLTQYF.

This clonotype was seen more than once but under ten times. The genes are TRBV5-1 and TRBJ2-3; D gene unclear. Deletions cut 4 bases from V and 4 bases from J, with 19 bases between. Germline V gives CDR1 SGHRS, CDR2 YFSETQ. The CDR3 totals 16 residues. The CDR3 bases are TGCGCCAGCAGCCTGACCGGGCCCCTGGCCCCAGATACGCAGTATTTT. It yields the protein CASSLTGPLAPDTQYF.

CDR3 protein: CASSRQGAEPQYF. In nucleotides, the CDR3 is TGCGCCAGCTCTAGACAGGGAGCTGAACCGCAGTACTTC. The rearrangement uses TRBV5-1 and TRBJ2-7; TRBD1 agrees at 7 bases. The CDR3 runs 13 residues. The V gene's germline CDR1 is SGHRS and CDR2 YFSETQ. J was trimmed by 9 bases and V by 7 bases; bases with no gene match: 13.

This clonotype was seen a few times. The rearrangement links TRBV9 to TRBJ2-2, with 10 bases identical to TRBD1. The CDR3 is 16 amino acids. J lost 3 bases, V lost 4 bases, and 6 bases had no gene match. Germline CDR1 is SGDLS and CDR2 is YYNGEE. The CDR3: CASSPGQGGDTGELFF. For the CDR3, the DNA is TGTGCCAGCAGCCCCGGACAGGGGGGGGACACCGGGGAGCTGTTTTTT.